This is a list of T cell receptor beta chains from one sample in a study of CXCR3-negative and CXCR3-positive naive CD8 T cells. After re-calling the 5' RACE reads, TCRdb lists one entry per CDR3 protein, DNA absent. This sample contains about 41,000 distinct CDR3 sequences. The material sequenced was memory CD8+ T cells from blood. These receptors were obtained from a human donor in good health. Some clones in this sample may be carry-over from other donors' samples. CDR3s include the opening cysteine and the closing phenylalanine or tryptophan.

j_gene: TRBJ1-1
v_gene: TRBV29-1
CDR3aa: CSVEDISTEAFF

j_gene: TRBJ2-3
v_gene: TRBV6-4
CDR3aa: CASSDSQGAADTQYF

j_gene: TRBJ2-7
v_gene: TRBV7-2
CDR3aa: CASTNSGTRFYEQYF

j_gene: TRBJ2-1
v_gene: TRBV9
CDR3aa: CASSHSGDTTPDNEQFF

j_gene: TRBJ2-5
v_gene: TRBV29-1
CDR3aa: CSVEPGDETQYF

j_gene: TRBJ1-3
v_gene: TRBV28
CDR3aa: CASSPQPPRAYGNTIYF

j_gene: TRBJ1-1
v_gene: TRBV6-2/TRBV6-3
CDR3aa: CASSYWTEGPRAEAFF

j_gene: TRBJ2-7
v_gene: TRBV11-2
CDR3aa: CASSTYGTSGGANGYEQYF

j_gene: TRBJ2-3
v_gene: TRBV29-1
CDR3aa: CSVEVDSLLGGTDTQYF

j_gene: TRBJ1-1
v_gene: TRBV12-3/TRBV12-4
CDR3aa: CASSQAGGLNTEAFF

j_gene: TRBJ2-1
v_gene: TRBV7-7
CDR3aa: CASSSLPGANSYNEQFF

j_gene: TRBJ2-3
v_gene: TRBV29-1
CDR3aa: CSGILAGGGTDTQYF

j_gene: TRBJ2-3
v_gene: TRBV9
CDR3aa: CASSVGLADTDTQYF

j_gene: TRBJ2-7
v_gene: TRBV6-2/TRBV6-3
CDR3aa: CASTLRRFSSYEQYF

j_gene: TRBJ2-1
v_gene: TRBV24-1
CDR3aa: CATSEPSLSSYNEQFF

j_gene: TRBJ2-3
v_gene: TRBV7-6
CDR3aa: CASSRVADTQYF

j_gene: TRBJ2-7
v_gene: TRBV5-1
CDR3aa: CASRYGPPGQGSVYEQYF

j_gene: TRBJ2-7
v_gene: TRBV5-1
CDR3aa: CASSVGGDYEQYF

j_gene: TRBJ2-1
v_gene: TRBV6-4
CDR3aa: CASSDLATGDYNEQFF

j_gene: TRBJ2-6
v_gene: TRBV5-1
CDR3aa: CASSAAPSGANVLTF

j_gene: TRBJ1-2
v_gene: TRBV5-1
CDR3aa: CASSLEGGYTF

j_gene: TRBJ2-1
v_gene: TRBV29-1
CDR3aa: CSAVAPYNEQFF

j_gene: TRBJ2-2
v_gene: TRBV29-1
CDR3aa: CSVPGPVTGELFF

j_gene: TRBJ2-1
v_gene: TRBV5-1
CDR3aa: CASSLEQRSNEQFF

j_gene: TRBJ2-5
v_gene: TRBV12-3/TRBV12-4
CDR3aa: CASTPGEAQETQYF